Listed here are 3 T cell receptor beta chains from one sample, sequenced in a study of blood T cell repertoires in COVID-19. The repertoire was sequenced with immunoSEQ multiplex PCR; TCRdb's copy has only in-frame clones and lacks some. Of approximately 180,000 clones in the sample, about 87% were seen once. The specimen sequenced was peripheral blood. The receptor source for this set is a man aged 35-49 years with active or convalescent COVID-19.

V is TRBV6-5 and J is TRBJ2-1; the match to TRBD1 covers 12 bases. The germline V gene has CDR1 MNHEY and CDR2 SVGAGI. The CDR3 consists of 15 residues. Trimming took 8 bases from V and 5 from J; bases not matched to a gene: 7. For the CDR3, the DNA is TGTGCCAGCTGGGACAGGGGGCTGCGAGACAATGAGCAGTTCTTC. Translated, it gives CASWDRGLRDNEQFF.

This clone was found once. V gene TRBV21-1 combines with J gene TRBJ2-5; the DNA was not compared with TRBD1, the D call given in the table. TRBV21-1 corresponds to a pseudogene. The CDR3 covers 17 residues. The CDR3 spells CASSPTGDRGLEETQYF. The CDR3 DNA reads TGTGCCAGCAGCCCGACCGGAGACAGGGGGCTTGAGGAGACCCAGTACTTC.

Concerning this clone itself: The same CDR3 can be traced to other DNA sequences in this sample. This chain connects TRBV28 to TRBJ1-2; D is undetermined. Trimming pared 3 bases from V and 5 bases from J, leaving 7 bases between. Germline loops: CDR1 MDHEN, CDR2 SYDVKM. The CDR3 is made up of 12 amino acids. The CDR3 protein is CASSLGGYGYTF. The CDR3 DNA sequence: TGTGCCAGCAGTTTGGGAGGGTATGGCTACACCTTC.